These 31 T cell receptor beta chains were sequenced from one sample in a study of shared clonotypes between healthy human individuals. Profiled with immunoSEQ multiplex PCR; TCRdb holds only in-frame clones, not every one. The sample holds roughly 2.5 million clones; more than 90% are singletons and the top ten take roughly 0.15%. The sequenced material came from naive CD4+ T cells sorted from blood. As to subset: CD45RA+ positively selected. All receptors derive from a man between 18 and 29 years old in good health.

This clone was seen a few times. The chain couples TRBV28 to TRBJ2-7; TRBD1 agrees at 9 bases. J lost 5 bases, V lost 5 bases, and 7 bases had no gene match. The CDR3 totals 14 residues. From germline, CDR1 is MDHEN and CDR2 SYDVKM. The CDR3 bases are TGTGCCAGCAGTACAGGGGGCAAAGGCCACGAGCAGTACTTC. Its protein is CASSTGGKGHEQYF.

The chain is built from TRBV7-2 and TRBJ1-1, with no clear D. The CDR3 is made up of 14 amino acids. In germline, CDR1 is SGHTA, CDR2 FQGNSA. The germline V and J ends were trimmed by 2 bases and 1 base, with 8 bases remaining between them. As DNA, the CDR3 is TGTGCCAGCAGCTTATCTAGGTGGAACACTGAAGCTTTCTTT. Translated: CASSLSRWNTEAFF.

Concerning this clone itself: The sample has other DNA sequences that encode this CDR3 too. The gene calls are TRBV9 and TRBJ1-3; no definite D call. The CDR3 is made up of 13 amino acids. Germline V gene sequence: CDR1 SGDLS, CDR2 YYNGEE. V lost 0 bases to trimming and J lost 7 bases, with 8 bases between them. In DNA form, the CDR3 reads TGTGCCAGCAGCGTAGAGGTCGGGAACACCATATATTTT. This translates into CASSVEVGNTIYF.

This clone was seen only a few times. Other DNA sequences in this sample translate to the same CDR3. The V call is TRBV6-5, the J call TRBJ1-4; 9 nucleotides line up with TRBD1. J gave up 5 bases and V 3 bases, and 1 base lay outside the gene matches. Germline CDR1 reads MNHEY; CDR2 reads SVGAGI. The CDR3 contains 14 residues. The CDR3 loop is CASSYGTGNEKLFF. CDR3 coding DNA: TGTGCCAGCAGTTATGGGACAGGGAATGAAAAACTGTTTTTT.

The rearrangement links TRBV6-5 to TRBJ1-2; 7 nucleotides agree with TRBD1. From germline, CDR1 is MNHEY and CDR2 SVGAGI. The CDR3 loop spans 14 amino acids. J gave up 4 bases and V 5 bases, and 7 bases lay outside the gene matches. CDR3 nucleotide sequence: TGTGCCAGCAGTCGACAGGGCTGGAGCTATGGCTACACCTTC. This encodes CASSRQGWSYGYTF.

This rearrangement joins TRBV7-9 to TRBJ1-1, with D perhaps TRBD1 (6 bases). Germline CDR1 is SEHNR and CDR2 is FQNEAQ (reference sequence). The CDR3 is 14 residues long. V shed 1 base and J shed 4 bases, with 10 bases lying between them. The chain's CDR3 is CASSLGIRGTEAFF. The CDR3 DNA reads TGTGCCAGCAGCTTAGGGATCAGGGGCACTGAAGCTTTCTTT.

The genes are TRBV9 and TRBJ2-2; 10 bases are a match to TRBD2. V was clipped by 3 bases and J by 3 bases; unmatched bases: 2. Germline V gives CDR1 SGDLS, CDR2 YYNGEE. The CDR3 covers 15 residues. In DNA form, the CDR3 reads TGTGCCAGCAGCGGAGGACTAGCGGACACCGGGGAGCTGTTTTTT. Translation: CASSGGLADTGELFF.

The gene calls are TRBV10-2 and TRBJ1-1; 7 positions match TRBD1. Germline CDR1 WSHSY, CDR2 SAAADI. The CDR3 consists of 16 residues. V lost 6 bases to trimming and J lost 6 bases; unmatched junction nucleotides: 16. In nucleotides, the CDR3 is TGCGCCAGCAGCCCTAACCGACAGGGATTAAGCCCTGAAGCTTTCTTT. Protein: CASSPNRQGLSPEAFF.

This rearrangement joins TRBV30 to TRBJ2-2; TRBD2 might be the D (6 bases). V shed 0 bases and J shed 5 bases, with 10 bases lying between them. Looked up from germline, CDR1 is GTSNPN and CDR2 is SVGIG (reference sequence). This CDR3 comprises 14 residues. The CDR3 sequence: CAWSVGSSTGELFF. The CDR3, as DNA: TGTGCCTGGAGTGTCGGGAGCTCTACCGGGGAGCTGTTTTTT.

J is TRBJ1-4 and V is TRBV2, with TRBD1 matching 8 bases. Germline values: CDR1 SNHLY, CDR2 FYNNEI. The CDR3 runs 14 residues. V was pared by 7 bases and J by 8 bases, with 9 bases of the junction left unmatched. This CDR3 is CASTRQGQGEKLFF. Written as DNA, the CDR3 is TGTGCCAGCACCCGACAGGGGCAGGGGGAAAAACTGTTTTTT. Filled out from reference TRBV2 and TRBJ1-4, the complete variable domain reads EPEVTQTPSHQVTQMGQEVILRCVPISNHLYFYWYRQILGQKVEFLVSFYNNEISEKSEIFDDQFSVERPDGSNFTLKIRSTKLEDSAMYFCASTRQGQGEKLFFGSGTQLSVL.

Comments on this clone: This sample includes further DNA sequences coding for the same CDR3. The chain joins TRBV29-1 to TRBJ1-1, with D perhaps TRBD1 (5 bases). The CDR3 spans 12 residues. Deletions cut 5 bases from V and 2 bases from J, with 9 bases between. CDR1 SQVTM and CDR2 ANQGSEA come from the germline V gene. CDR3 sequence: CSVTQVNTEAFF. The CDR3 DNA reads TGCAGCGTTACACAGGTAAACACTGAAGCTTTCTTT.

The chain recombines TRBV4-1 with TRBJ2-3; tentative D call: TRBD1 (5 bases). The germline V gene encodes CDR1 MGHRA and CDR2 YSYEKL. This CDR3 comprises 16 residues. V lost 0 bases, J lost 4 bases, and 14 bases lay in between. CDR3 sequence reads: CASSQEGRQSSDTQYF. The CDR3 DNA reads TGCGCCAGCAGCCAAGAAGGGCGACAGTCATCAGATACGCAGTATTTT.

The chain carries TRBV4-1 and TRBJ1-6, with unresolved D. The V end was cut by 6 bases, the J end by 10 bases, with 13 bases between. The CDR3 consists of 13 residues. CDR1 is MGHRA and CDR2 is YSYEKL in the germline V gene. CDR3 DNA sequence: TGCGCCAGCAGGCGGGATTATCTATCACCCCTCCACTTT. Encoded protein: CASRRDYLSPLHF.

The chain is built from TRBV29-1 and TRBJ2-1; TRBD2 agrees at 11 bases. This CDR3 is 15 amino acids long. Trimming removed 5 bases from V and 9 bases from J; junction bases left unmatched: 12. CDR1 and CDR2 from the germline V gene are SQVTM and ANQGSEA. DNA for the CDR3: TGCAGCGTTCGCCGGGGTAGCGGGAGGGAATCTGAGCAGTTCTTC. Translation: CSVRRGSGRESEQFF.

This chain uses TRBV5-1 with TRBJ2-5; D might be TRBD1 or TRBD2, each matching 5 bases. The DNA end is more similar to TRBJ2-7, so the J call may be wrong. The CDR3 loop spans 15 amino acids. Germline CDR1 reads SGHRS; CDR2 reads YFSETQ. CDR3 nucleotides: TGCGCCAGCAGCCACACGCTAGCTCAGGGCTACGAGCAGTACTTC. Its translation is CASSHTLAQGYEQYF.

About this clone itself: The same CDR3 arises from other DNA sequences in this sample as well. The chain uses TRBV2 and TRBJ2-7; D call uncertain. Germline lookup yields CDR1 SNHLY and CDR2 FYNNEI. The CDR3 length is 11 residues. V gave up 9 bases and J gave up 4 bases, with 10 bases separating them. The chain's CDR3 is CASSLSYEQYF. The CDR3 bases are TGTGCCAGTTCCTTGTCGTACGAGCAGTACTTC.

This chain uses TRBV6-5 with TRBJ2-7; 10 positions agree with TRBD1. This CDR3 is built from 15 residues. CDR1 and CDR2 (germline): MNHEY, SVGAGI. After removal of 7 bases from V and 0 bases from J, the junction contained 6 bases not matched to a gene. The CDR3 protein is CASTRRTGGSYEQYF. In nucleotides, the CDR3 is TGTGCCAGCACGCGTAGGACAGGGGGCTCCTACGAGCAGTACTTC.

In its sample, this clone was seen a few times. The chain has TRBV10-3 and TRBJ1-2; D is uncertain. The CDR3 has 13 amino acids. Germline CDR1 and CDR2: ENHRY and SYGVKD. V lost 11 bases to trimming and J lost 3 bases, with 16 bases between them. The CDR3 coding sequence is TGTGCCTCCGGGGAGGGATTGGACTATGGCTACACCTTC. Translation: CASGEGLDYGYTF.

This sequence joins TRBV25-1 and TRBJ2-3, with no clear D. The CDR3 has 12 residues. V shed 6 bases and J shed 3 bases, with 7 bases lying between them. Germline lookup yields CDR1 MGHDK and CDR2 SYGVNS. CDR3 in amino acids: CASRGTTDTQYF. DNA for the CDR3: TGTGCCAGCAGAGGTACGACAGATACGCAGTATTTT.

Remarks on this clone: A much more abundant neighbour one base away suggests this may be a read error. Other DNA variants within this sample encode the same CDR3. This rearrangement joins TRBV11-3 to TRBJ1-1; a weak D match, TRBD1 (5 bases). V was clipped by 4 bases and J by 0 bases, with 6 bases between them. The CDR3 loop spans 13 amino acids. From germline, CDR1 is SGHNT and CDR2 YENEEA. CDR3 in DNA: TGTGCCAGCAGCTCACAGGTGAACACTGAAGCTTTCTTT. This sequence encodes CASSSQVNTEAFF.

The chain couples TRBV7-2 to TRBJ1-2, with D perhaps matching TRBD1 (5 bases). V lost 2 bases, J lost 8 bases, and 9 bases lay in between. This CDR3 has 12 residues. CDR1 SGHTA and CDR2 FQGNSA come from the germline V gene. The CDR3 region has the DNA TGTGCCAGCAGCTTACCGGGGGTAGGCTACACCTTC. Protein product: CASSLPGVGYTF.

This clone was picked up one time. The chain joins TRBV15 to TRBJ2-7; 12 bases map to TRBD1. The junction had 4 bases not matched to a gene; V was cut back by 4 bases and J by 6 bases. Germline V gene data show CDR1 as LNHNV and CDR2 as YYDKDF (reference sequence). There are 14 residues in the CDR3. DNA for the CDR3: TGTGCCACCAGCAAGGGACAGGGGGCCAGCGAGCAGTACTTC. Its translation: CATSKGQGASEQYF. The full variable domain, with the rest looked up from reference TRBV15 and TRBJ2-7, is DAMVIQNPRYQVTQFGKPVTLSCSQTLNHNVMYWYQQKSSQAPKLLFHYYDKDFNNEADTPDNFQSRRPNTSFCFLDIRSPGLGDTAMYLCATSKGQGASEQYFGPGTRLTVT.

The V and J genes are TRBV19 and TRBJ2-2, with D possibly being TRBD1 (6 bases). Per the germline V gene, CDR1 is LNHDA and CDR2 is SQIVND (reference sequence). V was clipped by 4 bases and J by 0 bases, with 6 bases between them. This CDR3 contains 14 residues. In nucleotides, the CDR3 is TGTGCCAGTAGTAAGGGGGCGAACACCGGGGAGCTGTTTTTT. This translates into CASSKGANTGELFF. The entire variable domain, with the rest obtained from reference TRBV19 and TRBJ2-2, is as follows: DGGITQSPKYLFRKEGQNVTLSCEQNLNHDAMYWYRQDPGQGLRLIYYSQIVNDFQKGDIAEGYSVSREKKESFPLTVTSAQKNPTAFYLCASSKGANTGELFFGEGSRLTVL.

This chain connects TRBV5-1 to TRBJ2-3, with D possibly TRBD2 on 7 matching bases. The V gene lost 6 bases and the J gene lost 0 bases, with 14 bases spanning the gap. From germline, CDR1 is SGHRS and CDR2 YFSETQ. CDR3 length: 15 residues. CDR3 in DNA: TGCGCCAGCACCGAGGGGGGGCAAAGCACAGATACGCAGTATTTT. Translation gives CASTEGGQSTDTQYF. The full variable domain, rest sourced from reference TRBV5-1 and TRBJ2-3, is KAGVTQTPRYLIKTRGQQVTLSCSPISGHRSVSWYQQTPGQGLQFLFEYFSETQRNKGNFPGRFSGRQFSNSRSEMNVSTLELGDSALYLCASTEGGQSTDTQYFGPGTRLTVL.

This rearrangement joins TRBV19 to TRBJ2-3, with D possibly matching TRBD2 (7 bases). Germline-derived CDR1 and CDR2 are LNHDA and SQIVND (reference sequence). CDR3 length: 16 residues. V dropped 6 bases and J dropped 3 bases, with 19 bases sitting between them. The CDR3: CASSPTGGGATDTQYF. CDR3 coding DNA: TGTGCCAGTAGCCCCACAGGCGGGGGCGCGACAGATACGCAGTATTTT. The full variable domain, completed using reference TRBV19 and TRBJ2-3, is DGGITQSPKYLFRKEGQNVTLSCEQNLNHDAMYWYRQDPGQGLRLIYYSQIVNDFQKGDIAEGYSVSREKKESFPLTVTSAQKNPTAFYLCASSPTGGGATDTQYFGPGTRLTVL.

With respect to this clone: Other DNA variants within this sample encode the same CDR3. The rearrangement links TRBV5-1 to TRBJ2-3; D remains ambiguous. CDR3 length: 15 residues. Per germline, CDR1 SGHRS and CDR2 YFSETQ. Trimming took 1 base from V and 0 from J, leaving 9 bases between them. CDR3 sequence: CASSLQESSTDTQYF. The CDR3 nucleotides read TGCGCCAGCAGCTTGCAGGAATCTAGCACAGATACGCAGTATTTT.

The genes are TRBV7-2 and TRBJ1-2, with unresolved D. CDR3 length equals 14 residues. Trimming left V 5 bases short and J 5 bases short, with 15 bases between. Germline V lookup: CDR1 SGHTA, CDR2 FQGNSA. This chain's CDR3 is CASSPGWAPYGYTF. Written as DNA, the CDR3 is TGTGCCAGCAGCCCCGGTTGGGCGCCGTATGGCTACACCTTC.

The chain is built from TRBV7-9 and TRBJ2-5, with 7 bases matching TRBD2. The germline V gene encodes CDR1 SEHNR and CDR2 FQNEAQ (reference sequence). Trimming at V came to 5 bases and at J to 3 bases, leaving 9 bases not matched to a gene. The CDR3 length is 15 residues. CDR3 nucleotides: TGTGCCAGCAGCCCCCTGGTGGCGGGGGAAGAGACCCAGTACTTC. Its protein product is CASSPLVAGEETQYF. Full variable domain (outside the CDR3, taken from reference TRBV7-9 and TRBJ2-5): DTGVSQNPRHKITKRGQNVTFRCDPISEHNRLYWYRQTLGQGPEFLTYFQNEAQLEKSRLLSDRFSAERPKGSFSTLEIQRTEQGDSAMYLCASSPLVAGEETQYFGPGTRLLVL.

The chain carries TRBV19 and TRBJ2-1; either TRBD1 or TRBD2 may supply D (6 bases each). V was pared by 2 bases and J by 3 bases, with 8 bases between. CDR1 is LNHDA and CDR2 is SQIVND in the germline V gene (reference sequence). The CDR3 extends over 14 amino acids. CDR3 in DNA: TGTGCCAGTAGTATACGGGGGCTCTACAATGAGCAGTTCTTC. It encodes CASSIRGLYNEQFF.

This clone was observed once. Different DNA sequences within this sample yield the same CDR3. This rearrangement joins TRBV30 to TRBJ2-5, with D tentatively TRBD1 or TRBD2 (5 bases each). The germline V gene has CDR1 GTSNPN and CDR2 SVGIG (reference sequence). The CDR3 contains 11 residues. Trimming left V 5 bases short and J 4 bases short, with 8 bases between. CDR3 nucleotides: TGTGCCTGGGGGGGTGGAGAGACCCAGTACTTC. Translation gives CAWGGGETQYF.

This chain uses TRBV5-1 with TRBJ1-2; D is undetermined. Germline values: CDR1 SGHRS, CDR2 YFSETQ. The CDR3 covers 14 residues. The V end was cut by 0 bases, the J end by 8 bases, with 14 bases between. DNA of the CDR3: TGCGCCAGCAGCTTGGACCCGGTTCCGTGGGGCTACACCTTC. As protein: CASSLDPVPWGYTF.